This is a list of T cell receptor beta chains from one sample in a study of blood T cells in healthy people across ages. One entry per CDR3 protein, called by TCRdb with MiXCR from the 5' RACE reads. This table has more than 800,000 distinct CDR3 sequences, 40% to 55% appearing once. Input material: blood. The receptors stem from a woman aged 55-70 years in good health. Each CDR3 is given with its conserved first and last residue.

V,CDR3
TRBV5-1,CASSLDPPTSGRGSGDEQFF
TRBV18,CASSPQFDIGPGAFF
TRBV15,CATSRGGSTDTQYF
TRBV10-3,CATREGRSSIQYF
TRBV19,CASSIDLSLAADYTDTQYF
TRBV27,CASSLSSQGLNEQYF
TRBV6-5,CASSPQTGGRETQYF
TRBV5-1,CASSLEGGGNYEQYF
TRBV20-1,CSARVGQGSINTQYF
TRBV27,CASSAIRGAEAFF
TRBV6-5,CASRAGAKNTEAFF
TRBV27,CASGTSGKNTQYF
TRBV7-9,CASSEMDSRFLNYGYTF
TRBV28,CASSQGAEDTQYF
TRBV19,CASTISGSNTEQYF
TRBV10-3,CAISVTGERYF
TRBV20-1,CSAPGLYEQYF
TRBV9,CASSDRQGQSSYNEQFF
TRBV10-3,CAISGREGSNQPQHF
TRBV6-1,CASRGTGFTDTQYF
TRBV21-1,CASSRARGSYGYTF
TRBV20-1,CSATVGRRGYGYTF
TRBV7-9,CASSLCPLAGLCSYEQYF
TRBV20-1,CSARPAGGYNEQFF
TRBV29-1,CSVSWGVLAVNEQYF
TRBV11-2,CASSPYWDPLQETQYF
TRBV5-6,CASSLMIGGTGPNSPPHF
TRBV12-5,CASGSGPGNTEAFF
TRBV5-5,CASSYTGYEQYF
TRBV7-9,CASSPNAGFSYEQYF
TRBV20-1,CSARRGAADTQYF
TRBV5-1,CASSPGLAGGGAQETQYF